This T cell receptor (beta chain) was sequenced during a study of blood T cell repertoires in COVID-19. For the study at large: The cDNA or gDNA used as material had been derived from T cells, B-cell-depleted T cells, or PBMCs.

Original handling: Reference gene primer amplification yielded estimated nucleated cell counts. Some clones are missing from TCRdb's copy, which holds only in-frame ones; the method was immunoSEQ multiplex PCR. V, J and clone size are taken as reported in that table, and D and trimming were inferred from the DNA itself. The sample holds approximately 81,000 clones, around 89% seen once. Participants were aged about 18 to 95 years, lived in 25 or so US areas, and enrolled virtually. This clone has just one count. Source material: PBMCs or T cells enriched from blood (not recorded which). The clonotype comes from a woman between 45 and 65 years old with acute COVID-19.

The CDR3 DNA follows: TGCAGTGCTAGTCGATCCACCGGGTCCTACGAGCAGTACTTC. Protein sequence: CSASRSTGSYEQYF. The chain couples TRBV20-1 to TRBJ2-7, with unresolved D. The CDR3 is 14 amino acids. Trimming took off 3 bases at V and 1 base at J, with 13 bases between the two ends. Germline CDR1 DFQATT, CDR2 SNEGSKA (reference sequence).